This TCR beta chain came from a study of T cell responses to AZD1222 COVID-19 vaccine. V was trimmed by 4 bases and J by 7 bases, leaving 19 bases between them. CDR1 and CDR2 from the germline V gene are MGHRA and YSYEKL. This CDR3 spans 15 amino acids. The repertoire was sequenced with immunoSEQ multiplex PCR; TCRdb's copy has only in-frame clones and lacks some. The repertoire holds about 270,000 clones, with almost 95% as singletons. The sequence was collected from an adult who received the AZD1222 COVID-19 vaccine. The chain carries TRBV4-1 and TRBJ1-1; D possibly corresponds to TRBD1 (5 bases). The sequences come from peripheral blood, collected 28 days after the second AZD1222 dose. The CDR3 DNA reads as TGCGCCAGCAGCCCCTTTTGGGGCAGGGACTTTGAAGCTTTCTTT. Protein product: CASSPFWGRDFEAFF.